A single sample is the source of the 31 T cell receptor beta chains below, sequenced in a study of blood T cell repertoires in COVID-19. Here immunoSEQ multiplex PCR was the method, and the copy in TCRdb shows in-frame clones only, minus some. The sample lists about 310,000 clones, 90% occurring once. Sequencing used peripheral blood. These receptors were taken from a woman between 40 and 55 years old with COVID-19, enrolled during active disease.

The genes are TRBV6-4 and TRBJ1-6; 7 nucleotides align to TRBD1. The CDR3 is 14 residues long. From germline, CDR1 is MRHNA and CDR2 SNTAGT. V lost 6 bases, J lost 6 bases, and 5 bases stayed unmatched. The CDR3, as DNA: TGTGCCAGCAGCGCACAGGGGATTAATTCACCCCTCCACTTT. It specifies CASSAQGINSPLHF.

The chain combines TRBV28 with TRBJ2-7; 8 bases are shared with TRBD1. Germline values: CDR1 MDHEN, CDR2 SYDVKM. The V and J ends lost 5 bases and 3 bases, in that order; junction bases with no gene match: 6. There are 14 residues in the CDR3. CDR3 sequence: CASSPRTGGYEQYF. CDR3 DNA sequence: TGTGCCAGCAGTCCCCGAACAGGGGGCTACGAGCAGTACTTC.

The CDR3 DNA reads as TGTGCCAGCAGCCAAGCGGCAACTAATGAAAAACTGTTTTTT. It specifies CASSQAATNEKLFF. The chain is built from TRBV3-1 (or the pseudogene TRBV3-2) and TRBJ1-4; no definite D call. Trimming shortened V by 1 base and J by 0 bases, and 3 bases separated the two germline ends. The CDR3 loop spans 14 amino acids. Germline V gene sequence: CDR1 LGHDT, CDR2 YNNKEL (reference sequence).

This chain uses TRBV27 with TRBJ2-5; the D is unclear. In germline, CDR1 is MNHEY, CDR2 SMNVEV (reference sequence). The germline V and J ends were trimmed by 6 bases and 9 bases, with 17 bases remaining between them. The CDR3 extends over 13 amino acids. Written as DNA, the CDR3 is TGTGCCAGCAGCTCACCTCCTAGTTCACCCCAGTACTTC. This codes for CASSSPPSSPQYF.

This sequence joins TRBV28 and TRBJ1-2; 7 bases are shared with TRBD1. The germline V gene encodes CDR1 MDHEN and CDR2 SYDVKM. J was trimmed by 4 bases and V by 5 bases; bases with no gene match: 16. This CDR3 has 17 amino acids. This CDR3 is CASSPPKRLGQAYGYTF. As DNA, the CDR3 is TGTGCCAGCAGTCCCCCTAAGAGGCTTGGACAGGCCTATGGCTACACCTTC.

The chain carries TRBV25-1 and TRBJ2-4; the D gene is possibly TRBD2 (5 bases). The CDR3 has 14 residues. The V and J ends lost 4 bases and 11 bases respectively, with 18 bases between them. From germline, CDR1 is MGHDK and CDR2 SYGVNS. The CDR3 is CASSAPTIQAVQYF. The DNA for the CDR3 is TGTGCCAGCAGTGCCCCCACGATCCAAGCGGTTCAGTACTTC.

The rearrangement uses TRBV5-1 and TRBJ2-5; 7 bases fit TRBD1. CDR1 SGHRS and CDR2 YFSETQ come from the germline V gene. V trimming: 0 bases; J trimming: 5 bases; junction bases outside the gene matches: 7. This CDR3 comprises 15 residues. CDR3 coding DNA: TGCGCCAGCAGCTTGGGGGTGACAGGGACCGAGACCCAGTACTTC. It translates to CASSLGVTGTETQYF.

The chain links TRBV6-2 or TRBV6-3 to TRBJ1-2; 8 bases align to TRBD1. Per germline, CDR1 MNHEY and CDR2 SVGEGT. The CDR3 consists of 15 residues. V dropped 5 bases and J dropped 8; count of bases not matched to a gene: 13. CDR3 protein: CASSTVGTGREGYTF. CDR3 bases: TGTGCCAGCAGTACGGTAGGGACAGGACGGGAAGGCTACACCTTC.

The chain combines TRBV4-3 with TRBJ2-5, with D perhaps matching TRBD1 (6 bases). CDR3 size: 14 residues. The germline V gene has CDR1 LGHNA and CDR2 YSLEER. Between the trimmed V and J ends, which lost 1 base and 5 bases, there was a span of 11 bases. Here the CDR3 reads CASSQGTATETQYF. CDR3 coding DNA: TGCGCCAGCAGCCAAGGGACAGCGACGGAGACCCAGTACTTC.

This chain joins TRBV7-9 and TRBJ1-2; the D is unclear. The CDR3 loop spans 14 amino acids. Per germline, CDR1 SEHNR and CDR2 FQNEAQ (reference sequence). Trimming stripped 5 bases from V and 2 bases from J, with 12 bases between. In DNA, the CDR3 is TGTGCCAGCAGCCCGGTGAGCGTAAACTATGGCTACACCTTC. Translated, it gives CASSPVSVNYGYTF.

J is TRBJ1-4 and V is TRBV15, with 7 bases fitting TRBD1. Germline assignment: CDR1 LNHNV and CDR2 YYDKDF (reference sequence). Losses at the gene ends were 3 bases for V and 8 bases for J; bases not matched to a gene: 12. The CDR3 has 16 residues. CDR3 bases: TGTGCCACCAGCAGTGCAGATAGGCCAGGGGGAGAAAAACTGTTTTTT. Amino acids: CATSSADRPGGEKLFF.

J is TRBJ1-3 and V is TRBV19; D is perhaps TRBD1 (5 bases). V gave up 4 bases and J gave up 0 bases, with 10 bases separating them. Germline CDR1 and CDR2: LNHDA and SQIVND (reference sequence). The CDR3 has 15 amino acids. CDR3 protein: CASSTQGVSGNTIYF. Written as DNA, the CDR3 is TGTGCCAGTAGTACGCAGGGCGTCTCTGGAAACACCATATATTTT.

The chain employs TRBV7-9 and TRBJ1-2; a weak D match, TRBD1 (5 bases). V was clipped by 6 bases and J by 7 bases, with 12 bases between them. CDR3 length: 12 residues. Looked up from germline, CDR1 is SEHNR and CDR2 is FQNEAQ (reference sequence). CDR3 residues: CASSTGTGGYTF. As DNA, the CDR3 is TGTGCCAGCAGTACCGGGACTGGTGGCTACACCTTC.

V is TRBV2 and J is TRBJ2-2, with 13 bases aligning to TRBD2. The CDR3 spans 16 residues. Germline loops: CDR1 SNHLY, CDR2 FYNNEI. With V trimmed by 5 bases and J by 3 bases, 3 bases remained unmatched. CDR3 residues: CASSSGLAGDTGELFF. In DNA, the CDR3 is TGTGCCAGCAGTTCTGGACTAGCGGGAGACACCGGGGAGCTGTTTTTT.

V and J are TRBV6-5 and TRBJ2-5, with D maybe TRBD1 (6 bases). CDR3 size: 15 residues. Trimming stripped 6 bases from V and 1 base from J, with 15 bases between. Germline CDR1 and CDR2: MNHEY and SVGAGI. The chain's CDR3 is CASSLLQGSQETQYF. CDR3 coding DNA: TGTGCCAGCAGCCTCCTACAGGGTTCCCAAGAGACCCAGTACTTC.

The chain links TRBV7-3 to TRBJ1-1; perhaps TRBD1 as D (5 bases). The CDR3 is made up of 13 amino acids. CDR1 is SGHTA, CDR2 FQGTGA, per germline. V was pared by 9 bases and J by 6 bases, with 17 bases between. The CDR3 coding sequence is TGTGCCAGTACGCGGGGGATCGGCGCTGAAGCTTTCTTT. Translating it yields CASTRGIGAEAFF.

The chain couples TRBV28 to TRBJ1-3; D not resolved. V shed 5 bases and J shed 1 base, with 9 bases lying between them. Looked up from germline, CDR1 is MDHEN and CDR2 is SYDVKM. There are 14 residues in the CDR3. The DNA of the CDR3 is TGTGCCAGCAGTCGGGGTGGTTCTGGAAACACCATATATTTT. This gives the protein CASSRGGSGNTIYF.

The chain joins TRBV5-1 to TRBJ2-1, with 10 bases that match TRBD2. Germline CDR1 is SGHRS and CDR2 is YFSETQ. The CDR3 runs to 14 residues. V lost 4 bases to trimming and J lost 9 bases; unmatched junction nucleotides: 7. CDR3 region: CASSVGTSEGEQFF. CDR3 DNA: TGCGCCAGCAGCGTAGGGACTAGCGAGGGTGAGCAGTTCTTC. Full variable domain (missing parts from reference TRBV5-1 and TRBJ2-1): KAGVTQTPRYLIKTRGQQVTLSCSPISGHRSVSWYQQTPGQGLQFLFEYFSETQRNKGNFPGRFSGRQFSNSRSEMNVSTLELGDSALYLCASSVGTSEGEQFFGPGTRLTVL.

CDR3 in DNA: TGTGCCTGGAGTGCTCAGGGGGCGAGAGGAAACATTCAGTACTTC. Protein: CAWSAQGARGNIQYF. V usage is TRBV30 and J usage is TRBJ2-4; 8 nucleotides align to TRBD1. Germline V gives CDR1 GTSNPN, CDR2 SVGIG (reference sequence). The CDR3 extends over 15 amino acids. The trim removed 1 base at V and 6 bases at J, leaving 8 bases unmatched.

For the CDR3, the DNA is TGTGCCAGCACCCGAACCCCAGGGGCCGAGACCCAGTACTTC. Residues: CASTRTPGAETQYF. V usage is TRBV2 and J usage is TRBJ2-5, with D perhaps matching TRBD1 (6 bases). With 7 bases removed from V and 5 bases from J, the gap between germline ends came to 17 bases. Germline CDR1 is SNHLY and CDR2 is FYNNEI. CDR3 length: 14 residues.

This chain links TRBV6-6 with TRBJ1-1, with D possibly being TRBD1 (6 bases). Trimming shortened V by 4 bases and J by 10 bases, and 7 bases separated the two germline ends. The CDR3 is 10 residues long. Germline CDR1 is MNHNY and CDR2 is SVGAGI (reference sequence). The CDR3 reads CASSSGAAFF. The CDR3 DNA reads TGTGCCAGCAGTTCAGGGGCAGCTTTCTTT.

A few counts support this clone. V usage is TRBV6-5 and J usage is TRBJ1-2; TRBD1 is a possible D gene (6 bases). There are 14 residues in the CDR3. The V and J ends lost 10 bases and 4 bases respectively, with 19 bases between them. Germline V CDR1 and CDR2: MNHEY, SVGAGI. The CDR3 bases are TGTGCCACTCGGAGGACAGTTACTTTCTATGGCTACACCTTC. Protein: CATRRTVTFYGYTF.

The chain employs TRBV5-5 and TRBJ2-7; TRBD1 aligns across 9 bases. Germline values: CDR1 SGHKS, CDR2 YYEKEE (reference sequence). There are 15 residues in the CDR3. With V trimmed by 4 bases and J by 3 bases, 8 bases remained unmatched. The CDR3, as DNA: TGTGCCAGCAGCCCCGGACAGGGGCTTTACTACGAGCAGTACTTC. Residues: CASSPGQGLYYEQYF.

The chain recombines TRBV27 with TRBJ1-1; D is ambiguous. The CDR3 consists of 14 residues. The ends were cut back, 0 bases at V and 3 bases at J, with 8 bases in the middle. Per germline, CDR1 MNHEY and CDR2 SMNVEV (reference sequence). The CDR3 bases are TGTGCCAGCAGTTTATCGACATCATACACTGAAGCTTTCTTT. Its translation is CASSLSTSYTEAFF.

The gene calls are TRBV2 and TRBJ1-6; the match to TRBD1 covers 7 bases. The CDR3 has 13 residues. Trimming cost V 10 bases and J 7 bases; bases outside gene matches: 7. Per germline, CDR1 SNHLY and CDR2 FYNNEI. DNA for the CDR3: TGTGCCATTCAGACAGGGCGAAATTCACCCCTCCACTTT. The encoded protein is CAIQTGRNSPLHF. Drawing the rest from reference TRBV2 and TRBJ1-6, the complete variable domain is EPEVTQTPSHQVTQMGQEVILRCVPISNHLYFYWYRQILGQKVEFLVSFYNNEISEKSEIFDDQFSVERPDGSNFTLKIRSTKLEDSAMYFCAIQTGRNSPLHFGNGTRLTVT.

V usage is TRBV27 and J usage is TRBJ1-6, with 7 nucleotides matching TRBD1. The CDR3 length is 12 residues. Germline lookup yields CDR1 MNHEY and CDR2 SMNVEV (reference sequence). J was trimmed by 12 bases and V by 4 bases; bases with no gene match: 3. The CDR3 nucleotides read TGTGCCAGCAGTTCAGGGGGGAGACCCCTCCACTTT. This codes for CASSSGGRPLHF.

The chain has TRBV3-1 (or the pseudogene TRBV3-2) and TRBJ2-1, with 9 bases that match TRBD1. With 6 bases clipped from V and 7 bases from J, the junction kept 1 base outside the gene matches. CDR1 LGHDT and CDR2 YNNKEL come from the germline V gene (reference sequence). The CDR3 has 12 amino acids. For the CDR3, the DNA is TGTGCCAGCAGGACAGGGGGTAATGAGCAGTTCTTC. It yields the protein CASRTGGNEQFF.

The rearrangement links TRBV15 to TRBJ1-4; the D is unclear. CDR1 is LNHNV, CDR2 YYDKDF, per germline (reference sequence). The CDR3 covers 12 residues. Trimming stripped 10 bases from V and 5 bases from J, with 11 bases between. CDR3 nucleotide sequence: TGTGCCAGCGGTCGAGGCAATGAAAAACTGTTTTTT. It translates to CASGRGNEKLFF.

The chain has TRBV7-2 and TRBJ1-2; TRBD1 agrees at 7 bases. Germline V gene lookup returns CDR1 SGHTA and CDR2 FQGNSA. This CDR3 comprises 15 residues. V gave up 5 bases and J gave up 2 bases; unmatched junction bases: 8. This CDR3 reads CASSPGTVRNYGYTF. The CDR3 DNA is TGTGCCAGCAGCCCAGGGACAGTCAGAAACTATGGCTACACCTTC.

The V gene is TRBV6-5, the J gene TRBJ2-2; 8 bases fit TRBD1. The germline V gene encodes CDR1 MNHEY and CDR2 SVGAGI. This CDR3 is 15 amino acids long. The junction had 6 bases not matched to a gene; V was cut back by 2 bases and J by 7 bases. CDR3 protein: CASSYARGQIGELFF. The CDR3 region has the DNA TGTGCCAGCAGTTACGCCAGGGGGCAGATCGGGGAGCTGTTTTTT.

The rearrangement links TRBV4-3 to TRBJ2-7, with TRBD1 matching 7 bases. The CDR3 sequence is 13 residues long. Trimming removed 5 bases from V and 3 bases from J; junction bases left unmatched: 4. CDR1 LGHNA and CDR2 YSLEER come from the germline V gene. In DNA, the CDR3 is TGCGCCAGCAGCTCCCGACAGGGCTACGAGCAGTACTTC. Its translation is CASSSRQGYEQYF.